The sequence of this T cell receptor (beta chain) was determined in a study of blood T cells in healthy people across ages (dated by TCRdb to 2014 to 2015). The study in broad terms: In model experiments, roughly one uniquely barcoded TCR beta cDNA molecule per two T cells was captured by template switching. To avoid experimental bias, donors of different ages were spread randomly across the sequencing lanes. The donors were split into four age groups: young (average 16 years), middle-aged (more than 35), aged (about 56) and long-lived (roughly 77). The study measured age-related changes in TCR beta repertoire diversity using deep sequencing normalized with unique cDNA molecular identifiers. Two additional independent replicas of 1 million unique cDNA reads from the same blood draw were analyzed for two donors (one aged 18 to 30 and one aged 80 or older). Study-wide findings and limitations: Compared with the aged group, more naive CD4+ T cells, fewer expanded clones and increased TCR diversity were shown by the long-lived group, suggesting age selection. Estimates of total diversity based on one million sequenced T cells were regarded as lower bounds and as underestimates. A strong correlation was found between observed TCR beta diversity and the percentage of naive T cells measured by flow cytometry. As age increased, observed TCR beta diversity per million T cells dropped in a roughly linear way, and a significant reduction was already evident by age 40. Because the CMV infection status of the donors was unknown, age-related changes in expanded clonotypes may potentially have been confounded. Since profiling was done on bulk unsorted PBMCs, naive and antigen-experienced compartments could not be conclusively compared.

The V end loses 6 bases and the J end loses 9 bases, and a stretch of 6 bases separates them. The CDR3 runs 10 residues from the cysteine to the phenylalanine. CDR3 DNA is the only sequence kept; it has 30 bases, read in frame from the first base. Taken from the germline V gene, the CDR1 and CDR2 loops are SNHLY and FYNNEI. The table lists this clonotype with a few counts. Its binding antigen is unknown. There are no base qualities to consult, and no much larger clone falls within one base. The donors were roughly 38 Caucasian individuals from Russia, aged about 6 to 95 years, who were systemically healthy. Each donor gave 8 to 10 milliliters of peripheral blood, collected into EDTA-treated Vacutainer tubes. Ficoll-Paque density-gradient centrifugation was used to isolate PBMCs, with at least 6 million per sample. Trizol reagent was used to extract total RNA from PBMCs, with at least 6 micrograms per sample. Naive CD45RAhigh/CD27high T cell percentages were measured by flow cytometry on a PBMC aliquot from every donor.

Libraries came from 5' RACE. The sequencing machine was an Illumina HiSeq 2500. A second PCR of 7 to 11 cycles was performed with a sample-barcoded 5' primer and a J-beta primer mix. Each TCR beta cDNA molecule received a unique molecular identifier from a template-switch 5' adaptor carrying 12 random nucleotides. Each sample yielded at least 3 million CDR3-containing paired-end reads. First-strand cDNA synthesis was performed from all RNA using the Mint cDNA synthesis kit, with priming by a TRBC-specific oligonucleotide. After uracil-DNA glycosylase treatment, a first 18-cycle PCR used universal primers M1SS and BC2_uni_R on all cDNA. The paper's processing steps were these. For normalization, 1 million high-quality reads were randomly selected from each sample, with every read carrying a distinct molecular identifier. Instead of being binned into consensus sequences, reads with shared molecular identifiers were discarded. MiTCR, run with a Q25 quality threshold and the strictest error-elimination algorithm, handled CDR3 identification, clonotype clustering and error correction. Lower-bound total TCR beta diversity was estimated with a nonparametric unseen species model using Euler transformation. TCRdb reanalyzed the raw reads on its own, using fastp at Q25 for trimming and MiXCR for clone calling, and kept in-frame beta chains. For every CDR3 protein sequence, its rows merge into one entry that carries the most common genes and DNA. The V and J calls, along with clone size, are taken from TCRdb and not from the paper's own processing. For this sample there are approximately 800,000 distinct CDR3 sequences; 60% to 80% appear just once. The ten largest clones take up around a quarter of the sample.

The TCR comes from a man aged 25 to 40 in good health. Input material: blood. The chain is encoded by TRBV2 joined to TRBJ2-4, with no D gene named confidently. The CDR3 reads as follows: CASSAGIQYF. The DNA sequence is given as TGTGCCAGCAGCGCTGGCATTCAGTACTTC.